What follows are 18 T cell receptor beta chains derived from one specimen sequenced in a study of CD8+ T cells in alopecia areata. Once RNA had been extracted, it was reverse transcribed into cDNA to act as the sequencing template. Produced via immunoSEQ multiplex PCR; TCRdb's table is partial and in-frame only. The table records around 61,000 clones, roughly half of them present only once. The sample in question was CD8+ T cells sorted from blood, obtained at week 0. The receptors derive from a human donor with alopecia areata.

V usage is TRBV2 and J usage is TRBJ2-2, with D perhaps matching TRBD2 (6 bases). The CDR3 is 15 amino acids. V shed 2 bases and J shed 1 base, with 8 bases lying between them. The germline gives CDR1 SNHLY, CDR2 FYNNEI. CDR3 in amino acids: CASSERGGNTGELFF. The CDR3 DNA sequence: TGTGCCAGCAGTGAAAGGGGAGGGAACACCGGGGAGCTGTTTTTT.

This clone appeared a few times. V and J are TRBV2 and TRBJ2-2; 12 bases fit TRBD1. The CDR3 loop spans 20 amino acids. Germline V gene data show CDR1 as SNHLY and CDR2 as FYNNEI. V trimming: 5 bases; J trimming: 4 bases; junction bases outside the gene matches: 17. DNA of the CDR3: TGTGCCAGCAGTCGGGGGAAAACCGGGACAGGGGGCATAGGCACCGGGGAGCTGTTTTTT. Amino acids: CASSRGKTGTGGIGTGELFF.

This clone was seen a few times. The chain joins TRBV5-1 to TRBJ2-7; the D gene is possibly TRBD2 (6 bases). The germline CDR1 and CDR2 sequences are SGHRS and YFSETQ. The CDR3 covers 13 residues. V was cut by 6 bases and J by 4 bases, with 14 bases left in between. The CDR3 bases are TGCGCCAGCACCCCTGGGGGGAGATACGAGCAGTACTTC. Protein sequence: CASTPGGRYEQYF.

This clone occurred a few times. The chain links TRBV29-1 to TRBJ2-2; D not resolved. The CDR3 runs to 15 residues. V was clipped by 5 bases and J by 0 bases, with 13 bases between them. Germline V gives CDR1 SQVTM, CDR2 ANQGSEA. In DNA form, the CDR3 reads TGCAGCGTTAGTACACCTCAAACGAACACCGGGGAGCTGTTTTTT. Translating it yields CSVSTPQTNTGELFF.

This clone was observed a few times. The rearrangement joins TRBV29-1 to TRBJ2-1; D is unresolved. Trimming stripped 4 bases from V and 0 bases from J, with 7 bases between. This CDR3 is 13 amino acids long. The germline CDR1 and CDR2 sequences are SQVTM and ANQGSEA. CDR3 nucleotides: TGCAGCGTTGGGTGGGGCTCCTACAATGAGCAGTTCTTC. This codes for CSVGWGSYNEQFF.

The chain joins TRBV7-8 to TRBJ2-7, with 12 nucleotides matching TRBD2. This CDR3 is built from 16 residues. Germline CDR1 reads SGHVS; CDR2 reads FQNEAQ. The J segment lost 4 bases and the V segment lost 1 base, leaving 5 bases of the junction unmatched. The CDR3, as DNA: TGTGCCAGCAGCTTAGTAAGACTAGCGGGAGCTTACGAGCAGTACTTC. Its protein product is CASSLVRLAGAYEQYF.

This clone was seen a handful of times. This chain connects TRBV5-1 to TRBJ2-1; D uncertain. The CDR3 length is 13 residues. Per germline, CDR1 SGHRS and CDR2 YFSETQ. Trimming shortened V by 1 base and J by 10 bases, and 12 bases separated the two germline ends. The CDR3 sequence: CASSLSLPTEQFF. CDR3 DNA sequence: TGCGCCAGCAGCTTGTCACTGCCTACGGAGCAGTTCTTC.

J is TRBJ2-1 and V is TRBV30, with D perhaps matching TRBD1 (6 bases). This CDR3 comprises 15 residues. The germline CDR1 and CDR2 sequences are GTSNPN and SVGIG (reference sequence). V lost 1 base to trimming and J lost 0 bases, with 10 bases between them. This CDR3 is CAWSEDSNSYNEQFF. The DNA of the CDR3 is TGTGCCTGGAGTGAGGACAGCAACTCCTACAATGAGCAGTTCTTC.

V gene TRBV11-1 combines with J gene TRBJ2-7; no clear D. CDR3 size: 12 residues. The V end lost 5 bases, the J end lost 4 bases, and 9 bases lay between the germline ends. CDR1 is SGHAT and CDR2 is FQDESV in the germline V gene (reference sequence). The CDR3 spells CASSPRPYEQYF. As DNA, the CDR3 is TGTGCCAGCAGCCCCCGACCTTACGAGCAGTACTTC.

This clone turned up a few times. The chain has TRBV19 and TRBJ1-1, with TRBD1 matching 8 bases. Germline values: CDR1 LNHDA, CDR2 SQIVND (reference sequence). The CDR3 runs 15 residues. J lost 1 base, V lost 2 bases, and 3 bases had no gene match. CDR3 DNA sequence: TGTGCCAGTAGTATACAGGGGGCACCGAACACTGAAGCTTTCTTT. Protein: CASSIQGAPNTEAFF.

This chain uses TRBV9 with TRBJ2-5, with TRBD2 matching over 7 bases. Looked up from germline, CDR1 is SGDLS and CDR2 is YYNGEE. CDR3 length equals 14 residues. J gave up 7 bases and V 4 bases, and 10 bases lay outside the gene matches. The CDR3 reads CASSRGGGLGTQYF. The CDR3 nucleotides are TGTGCCAGCAGCAGGGGCGGGGGATTGGGGACCCAGTACTTC. Using reference TRBV9 and TRBJ2-5 for the parts outside the CDR3, the full variable domain is DSGVTQTPKHLITATGQRVTLRCSPRSGDLSVYWYQQSLDQGLQFLIQYYNGEERAKGNILERFSAQQFPDLHSELNLSSLELGDSALYFCASSRGGGLGTQYFGPGTRLLVL.

This clone was counted only a few times. This chain uses TRBV2 with TRBJ1-5; D is unresolved. V lost 7 bases and J 2 bases, leaving 6 bases between the germline ends. The CDR3 totals 12 residues. Germline values: CDR1 SNHLY, CDR2 FYNNEI. Written as DNA, the CDR3 is TGTGCCAGCAACGAGGGCAATCAGCCCCAGCATTTT. It is translated as CASNEGNQPQHF.

The chain recombines TRBV27 with TRBJ2-7; 10 positions agree with TRBD1. Germline CDR1 is MNHEY and CDR2 is SMNVEV (reference sequence). Trimming removed 8 bases from V and 7 bases from J; junction bases left unmatched: 8. This CDR3 is 13 amino acids long. CDR3 DNA: TGTGCCAGCGCTGGGACAGGGGACATAGAGCAGTACTTC. Amino acids: CASAGTGDIEQYF.

This clone was seen more than once but under ten times. The chain employs TRBV6-4 and TRBJ2-2; D may be TRBD1 (5 bases). The CDR3 is 14 residues long. Germline CDR1 is MRHNA and CDR2 is SNTAGT. V lost 0 bases and J 3 bases, leaving 5 bases between the germline ends. Written as DNA, the CDR3 is TGTGCCAGCAGTGACTCGACAGACACCGGGGAGCTGTTTTTT. It codes for CASSDSTDTGELFF.

The genes are TRBV29-1 and TRBJ2-7; 7 bases line up with TRBD1. The germline V gene encodes CDR1 SQVTM and CDR2 ANQGSEA. J lost 5 bases, V lost 5 bases, and 9 bases had no gene match. The CDR3 is made up of 13 amino acids. This chain's CDR3 is CSVPTGKTHEQYF. The DNA of the CDR3 is TGCAGCGTTCCGACAGGGAAAACCCACGAGCAGTACTTC.

This rearrangement joins TRBV29-1 to TRBJ1-2, with D perhaps TRBD1 (6 bases). CDR1 is SQVTM, CDR2 ANQGSEA, per germline. This CDR3 is built from 11 residues. Trimming left V 3 bases short and J 5 bases short, with 7 bases between. The CDR3 protein is CSVDTGYGYTF. The CDR3 region has the DNA TGCAGCGTTGACACAGGGTATGGCTACACCTTC.

This clone was counted between two and nine times. The genes are TRBV19 and TRBJ1-1, with D possibly being TRBD1 (5 bases). The length of the CDR3 is 14 residues. The germline gives CDR1 LNHDA, CDR2 SQIVND (reference sequence). Trimming removed 3 bases from V and 3 bases from J, with 11 bases in between. The DNA of the CDR3 is TGTGCCAGTAGTATCGGTGGGGGTTACACTGAAGCTTTCTTT. Its protein product is CASSIGGGYTEAFF.

This clone was counted a few times. V and J are TRBV11-2 and TRBJ2-7; D is possibly TRBD1 (6 bases). This CDR3 has 15 amino acids. Trimming took 2 bases from V and 5 from J, leaving 16 bases between them. From germline, CDR1 is SGHAT and CDR2 FQNNGV. CDR3 nucleotides: TGTGCCAGCAGCTTACTCGACTGGGGGCGGGACGAGCAGTACTTC. Amino acid sequence: CASSLLDWGRDEQYF.